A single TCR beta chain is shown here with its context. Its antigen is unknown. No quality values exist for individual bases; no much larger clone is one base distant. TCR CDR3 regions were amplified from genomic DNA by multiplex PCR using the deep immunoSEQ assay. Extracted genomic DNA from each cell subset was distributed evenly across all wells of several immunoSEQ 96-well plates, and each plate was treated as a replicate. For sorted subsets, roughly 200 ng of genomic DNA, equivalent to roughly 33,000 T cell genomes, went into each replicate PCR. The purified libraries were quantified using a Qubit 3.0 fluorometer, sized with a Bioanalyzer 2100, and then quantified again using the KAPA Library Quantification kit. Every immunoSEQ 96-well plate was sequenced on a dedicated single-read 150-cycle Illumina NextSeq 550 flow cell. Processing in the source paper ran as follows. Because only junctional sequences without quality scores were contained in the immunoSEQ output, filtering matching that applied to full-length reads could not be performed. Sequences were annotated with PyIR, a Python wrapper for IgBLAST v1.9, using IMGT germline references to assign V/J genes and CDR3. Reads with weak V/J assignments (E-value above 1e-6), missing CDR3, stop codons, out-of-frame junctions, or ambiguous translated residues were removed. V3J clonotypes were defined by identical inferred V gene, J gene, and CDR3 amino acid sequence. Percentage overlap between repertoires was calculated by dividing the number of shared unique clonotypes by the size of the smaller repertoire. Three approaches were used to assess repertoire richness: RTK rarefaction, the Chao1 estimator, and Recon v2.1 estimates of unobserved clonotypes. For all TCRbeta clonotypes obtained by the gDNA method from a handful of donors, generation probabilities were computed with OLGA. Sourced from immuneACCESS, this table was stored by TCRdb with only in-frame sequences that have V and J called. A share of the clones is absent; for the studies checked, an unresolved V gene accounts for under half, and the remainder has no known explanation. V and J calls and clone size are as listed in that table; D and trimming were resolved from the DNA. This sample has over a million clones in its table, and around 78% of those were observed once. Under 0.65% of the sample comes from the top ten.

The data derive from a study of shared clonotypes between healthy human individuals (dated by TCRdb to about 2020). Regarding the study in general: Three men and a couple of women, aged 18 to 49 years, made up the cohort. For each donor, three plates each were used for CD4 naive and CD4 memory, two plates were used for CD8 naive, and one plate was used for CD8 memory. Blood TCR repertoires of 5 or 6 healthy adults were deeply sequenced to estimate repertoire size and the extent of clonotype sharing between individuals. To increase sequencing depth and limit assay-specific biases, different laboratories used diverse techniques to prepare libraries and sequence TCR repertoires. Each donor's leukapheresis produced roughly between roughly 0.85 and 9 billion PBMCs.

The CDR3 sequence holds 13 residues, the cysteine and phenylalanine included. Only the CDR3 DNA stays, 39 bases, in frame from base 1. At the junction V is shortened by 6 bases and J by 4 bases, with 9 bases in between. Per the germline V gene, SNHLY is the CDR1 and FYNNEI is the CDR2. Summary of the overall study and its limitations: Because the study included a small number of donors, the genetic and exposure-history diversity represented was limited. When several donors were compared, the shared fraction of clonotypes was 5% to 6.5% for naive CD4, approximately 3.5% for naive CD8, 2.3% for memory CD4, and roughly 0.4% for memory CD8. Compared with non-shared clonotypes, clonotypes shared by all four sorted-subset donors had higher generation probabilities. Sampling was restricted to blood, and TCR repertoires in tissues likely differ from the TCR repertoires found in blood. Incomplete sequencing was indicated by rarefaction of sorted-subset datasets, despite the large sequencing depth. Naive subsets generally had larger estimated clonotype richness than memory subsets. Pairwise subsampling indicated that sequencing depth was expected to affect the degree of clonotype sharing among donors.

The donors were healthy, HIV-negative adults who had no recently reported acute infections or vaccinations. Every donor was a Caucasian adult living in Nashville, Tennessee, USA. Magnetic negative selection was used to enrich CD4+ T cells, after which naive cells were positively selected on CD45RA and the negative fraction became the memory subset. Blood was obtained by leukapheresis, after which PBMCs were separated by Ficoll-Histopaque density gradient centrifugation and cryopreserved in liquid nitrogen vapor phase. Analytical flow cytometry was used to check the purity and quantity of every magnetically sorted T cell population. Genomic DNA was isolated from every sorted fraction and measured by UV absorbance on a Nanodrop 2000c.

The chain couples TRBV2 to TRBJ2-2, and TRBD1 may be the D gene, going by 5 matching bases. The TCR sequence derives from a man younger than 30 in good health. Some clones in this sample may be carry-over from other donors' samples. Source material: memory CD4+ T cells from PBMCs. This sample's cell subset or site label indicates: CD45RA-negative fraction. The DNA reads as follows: TGTGCCAGCAGAGAACAGGTCACCGGGGAGCTGTTTTTT. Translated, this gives CASREQVTGELFF. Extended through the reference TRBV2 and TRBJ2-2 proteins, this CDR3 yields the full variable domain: EPEVTQTPSHQVTQMGQEVILRCVPISNHLYFYWYRQILGQKVEFLVSFYNNEISEKSEIFDDQFSVERPDGSNFTLKIRSTKLEDSAMYFCASREQVTGELFFGEGSRLTVL.